These 10 T cell receptor beta chains were all obtained from the same sample, sequenced in a study of radiotherapy plus CTLA-4 blockade in lung cancer. Data came from immunoSEQ multiplex PCR; TCRdb stores just in-frame clones and leaves some out. The table includes about 81,000 clones, around 72% detected once. Sequences were derived from peripheral blood, sampled from a patient treated with radiotherapy plus ipilimumab. The receptor source for this set is a human donor with non-small cell lung cancer that progressed on radiotherapy plus ipilimumab.

The CDR3 here is CASSQGLATDTQYF. For the CDR3, the DNA is TGTGCCAGCAGCCAAGGACTAGCGACAGATACGCAGTATTTT. The genes are TRBV7-2 and TRBJ2-3; 9 bases map to TRBD2. This CDR3 is built from 14 residues. V lost 5 bases to trimming and J lost 3 bases; unmatched junction nucleotides: 3. Looked up from germline, CDR1 is SGHTA and CDR2 is FQGNSA.

V usage is TRBV28 and J usage is TRBJ2-2, with D possibly TRBD1 on 5 matching bases. Trimming cost V 7 bases and J 5 bases, with 23 bases left between them. In germline, CDR1 is MDHEN, CDR2 SYDVKM. This CDR3 is built from 17 residues. CDR3 protein: CASTLVTVGKGTGELFF. The CDR3 nucleotides are TGTGCCAGCACCCTAGTGACAGTGGGAAAAGGTACCGGGGAGCTGTTTTTT.

This chain connects TRBV7-3 to TRBJ1-1; D is possibly TRBD1 (6 bases). V shed 1 base and J shed 1 base, with 7 bases lying between them. Germline V gene sequence: CDR1 SGHTA, CDR2 FQGTGA. CDR3 length: 14 amino acids. This chain's CDR3 is CASSLMGQNTEAFF. DNA of the CDR3: TGTGCCAGCAGCTTAATGGGACAGAACACTGAAGCTTTCTTT.

The chain carries TRBV18 and TRBJ2-7; TRBD2 matches 10 bases. The CDR3 extends over 16 amino acids. V was clipped by 3 bases and J by 8 bases; unmatched bases: 13. Per the germline V gene, CDR1 is KGHSH and CDR2 is LQKENI. Here the CDR3 reads CASSPKSGGAGYQQYF. DNA for the CDR3: TGTGCCAGCTCACCTAAAAGCGGGGGGGCCGGTTACCAGCAGTACTTC.

This chain uses TRBV19 with TRBJ2-2; D call uncertain. CDR3 length: 14 residues. CDR1 is LNHDA and CDR2 is SQIVND in the germline V gene (reference sequence). With 5 bases removed from V and 6 bases from J, the gap between germline ends came to 13 bases. The CDR3 protein is CASSVSVAPGELFF. In DNA form, the CDR3 reads TGTGCCAGTAGTGTCTCGGTCGCCCCCGGGGAGCTGTTTTTT.

The rearrangement joins TRBV5-1 to TRBJ2-6, with D perhaps TRBD1 or TRBD2 (5 bases each). Germline loops: CDR1 SGHRS, CDR2 YFSETQ. V lost 4 bases and J 0 bases, leaving 14 bases between the germline ends. The CDR3 extends over 17 amino acids. CDR3 nucleotide sequence: TGCGCCAGCAGCCGGGACGGGCTAAGCTCTGGGGCCAACGTCCTGACTTTC. Its translation is CASSRDGLSSGANVLTF.

The chain recombines TRBV6-1 with TRBJ2-7; D remains unclear. The CDR3 has 11 residues. Trimming stripped 6 bases from V and 4 bases from J, with 7 bases between. Per the germline V gene, CDR1 is MNHNS and CDR2 is SASEGT. CDR3 bases: TGTGCCAGCAGCCCCAGTTACGAGCAGTACTTC. This sequence encodes CASSPSYEQYF.

The chain uses TRBV14 and TRBJ1-1; D perhaps matches TRBD1 (6 bases). Germline V gene sequence: CDR1 SGHDN, CDR2 FVKESK. V dropped 4 bases and J dropped 5 bases, with 11 bases sitting between them. The CDR3 loop spans 13 amino acids. The CDR3 nucleotides are TGTGCCAGCAGCCCCCGAGGGGGGACTGAAGCTTTCTTT. Translating it yields CASSPRGGTEAFF.

The chain has TRBV28 and TRBJ2-7; possibly TRBD1 for D (6 bases). The ends were cut back, 8 bases at V and 2 bases at J, with 13 bases in the middle. Germline V CDR1 and CDR2: MDHEN, SYDVKM. The CDR3 runs 13 residues. The CDR3 DNA follows: TGTGCCAGCGGCTTGGGACACCCCTACGAGCAGTACTTC. This sequence encodes CASGLGHPYEQYF.

The rearrangement uses TRBV6-6 and TRBJ1-1; D is possibly TRBD1 (6 bases). The CDR3 loop spans 15 amino acids. Germline values: CDR1 MNHNY, CDR2 SVGAGI (reference sequence). V lost 3 bases and J 1 base, leaving 12 bases between the germline ends. CDR3 nucleotide sequence: TGTGCCAGCAGTTATGCCGGGACACCGAACACTGAAGCTTTCTTT. This encodes CASSYAGTPNTEAFF.